This T cell receptor beta chain was recovered during a study of T cell repertoires in cytomegalovirus infection. Study background: CMV infection together with matching HLA type was indicated by public TCR beta signatures.

This clonotype was observed once. What it recognizes is unknown. There are 14 residues in the CDR3. In germline, CDR1 is KGHSH, CDR2 LQKENI. V lost 3 bases, J lost 6 bases, and 4 bases stayed unmatched. Study outcomes and limitations: The cumulative frequency of public TCR beta families identified carriers of CMV plus the relevant HLA. HLA-C-restricted TCR beta clonotypes specific for CMV led the ex vivo response.

Each CDR3 protein gets one entry after TCRdb re-called the reads with MiXCR. The top ten clones hold around 13% of a sample with fewer than 550,000 distinct CDR3 sequences, approximately 31% of them seen once. The chain couples TRBV18 to TRBJ2-1, with 8 bases aligning to TRBD1. This TCR came from a human donor in good health (CMV status not recorded). Some clones in this sample may be carry-over from other donors' samples. The sample comprised PBMCs. The CDR3 spells CASSPTGAINEQFF. In nucleotides, the CDR3 is TGTGCCAGCTCACCGACAGGGGCGATCAATGAGCAGTTCTTC.